This paragraph covers one T cell receptor beta chain sequence. The target antigen is unknown. Trimming left V 3 bases short and J 5 bases short, with 5 bases between. CDR1 LGHDT and CDR2 YNNKEL come from the germline V gene (reference sequence). CDR3 size: 12 residues. The TCR beta CDR3 regions underwent amplification using RNA transcripts as the source. TCR CDR3 regions were first amplified by RT-PCR with HTBI primers. In TCRdb, the multiplex PCR reads were re-called with MiXCR into one record per CDR3 protein. The sample shows around 350,000 distinct CDR3 sequences, roughly 15% of them seen only once. The data stem from a study of T cells in Graves' hyperthyroidism and ophthalmopathy. About the research overall: Peripheral blood was drawn at first diagnosis, prior to all treatment. Whole-study results and caveats: A model using 13 V-J features told ophthalmopathy apart from stable hyperthyroidism. For ophthalmopathy, model prediction preceded onset by a median roughly 6.2 months.

Patients were excluded for uncontrolled infection, other autoimmune disease, pregnancy or lactation. Sample: blood. The TCR sequence derives from a woman aged 55 to 70 with Graves' ophthalmopathy. V and J are TRBV3-1 and TRBJ2-1, with D unresolved. The CDR3 loop reads CASSQGHNEQFF. Written as DNA, the CDR3 is TGTGCCAGCAGCCAGGGTCACAATGAGCAGTTCTTC.